The 18 T cell receptor beta chains given below trace back to one sample, sequenced in a study of neurological immune-mediated disorders. Indicated time point: longitudinal time-point 2. MiXCR, run by TCRdb on the 5' RACE reads, gives a single entry per CDR3 protein. Found here are tens of thousands of distinct CDR3 sequences, 9.7% of them singletons; the top ten hold approximately 12%. Sequencing was done on a sample of PBMCs. The receptors come from a man aged 30 to 45 in good health.

This clonotype was counted ten times or more. The chain is built from TRBV5-1 and TRBJ2-1; TRBD2 matches 10 bases. Trimming removed 0 bases from V and 9 bases from J; junction bases left unmatched: 6. CDR3 length: 15 amino acids. Germline lookup yields CDR1 SGHRS and CDR2 YFSETQ. CDR3 DNA: TGCGCCAGCAGCTTGGGGCTAGCGGGAGTTGGTGAGCAGTTCTTC. As protein: CASSLGLAGVGEQFF. Together with reference TRBV5-1 and TRBJ2-1, the CDR3 gives the full variable domain: KAGVTQTPRYLIKTRGQQVTLSCSPISGHRSVSWYQQTPGQGLQFLFEYFSETQRNKGNFPGRFSGRQFSNSRSEMNVSTLELGDSALYLCASSLGLAGVGEQFFGPGTRLTVL.

This clonotype was seen many times. The chain links TRBV21-1 to TRBJ2-1. TRBV21-1 is a recognized pseudogene. This CDR3 comprises 16 residues. The CDR3 spells CASSKARSVAYNEQFF. Here the CDR3 DNA reads TGTGCCAGCAGCAAAGCGCGGTCAGTGGCCTACAATGAGCAGTTCTTC.

The table lists this clonotype with many counts. This chain links TRBV20-1 with TRBJ2-7; 9 bases are a match to TRBD2. V was pared by 5 bases and J by 0 bases, with 5 bases of the junction left unmatched. This CDR3 spans 14 amino acids. Germline assignment: CDR1 DFQATT and CDR2 SNEGSKA (reference sequence). The CDR3 loop is CSAATSGYSYEQYF. The CDR3 DNA sequence: TGCAGTGCTGCGACTAGCGGATACTCCTACGAGCAGTACTTC.

This clonotype was counted at least ten times. The chain has TRBV7-2 and TRBJ2-2; no reliable D call. V lost 1 base, J lost 4 bases, and 10 bases lay in between. The CDR3 length is 15 residues. Germline values: CDR1 SGHTA, CDR2 FQGNSA. CDR3 in amino acids: CASSLVQRRTGELFF. The DNA for the CDR3 is TGTGCCAGCAGCTTAGTGCAGCGACGCACCGGGGAGCTGTTTTTT.

This clonotype was detected ten times or more. V and J are TRBV5-1 and TRBJ2-1; D remains ambiguous. CDR3 length: 14 residues. Trimming removed 0 bases from V and 6 bases from J, with 10 bases in between. Germline V gives CDR1 SGHRS, CDR2 YFSETQ. CDR3 protein: CASSLGTATNEQFF. CDR3 bases: TGCGCCAGCAGCTTGGGAACAGCTACCAATGAGCAGTTCTTC.

The rearrangement links TRBV5-1 to TRBJ1-2; D uncertain. CDR3 length: 13 residues. Trimming took off 7 bases at V and 6 bases at J, with 16 bases between the two ends. Germline assignment: CDR1 SGHRS and CDR2 YFSETQ. The CDR3: CASASAGTDGYTF. In nucleotides, the CDR3 is TGCGCCAGCGCCTCGGCGGGCACCGATGGCTACACCTTC.

This clonotype was seen at least ten times. The V gene is TRBV27, the J gene TRBJ2-5; perhaps TRBD1 as D (5 bases). V was clipped by 1 base and J by 5 bases, with 14 bases between them. Germline CDR1 is MNHEY and CDR2 is SMNVEV (reference sequence). The CDR3 is made up of 15 amino acids. The CDR3 region has the DNA TGTGCCAGCAGTTTATGGGGCTCAGCCTGGGAGACCCAGTACTTC. Translation gives CASSLWGSAWETQYF.

This clonotype was observed many times. The chain is built from TRBV18 and TRBJ2-4; 9 positions match TRBD2. CDR1 KGHSH and CDR2 LQKENI come from the germline V gene. This CDR3 spans 15 amino acids. Germline trimming cut 1 base from V and 7 bases from J; bases unmatched to any gene: 5. The CDR3 region has the DNA TGTGCCAGCTCACCACTAGCGGGAGTGTCCAACATTCAGTACTTC. It yields the protein CASSPLAGVSNIQYF.

The J gene is TRBJ1-1, the V gene TRBV6-2 or TRBV6-3; D perhaps matches TRBD1 (5 bases). Looked up from germline, CDR1 is MNHEY and CDR2 is SVGEGT. The CDR3 has 14 amino acids. The V gene lost 7 bases and the J gene lost 3 bases, with 15 bases spanning the gap. In DNA, the CDR3 is TGTGCCAGCAATACCCCGCCCAGGGACACTGAAGCTTTCTTT. It is translated as CASNTPPRDTEAFF.

This clonotype was found many times. The rearrangement joins TRBV20-1 to TRBJ1-1; TRBD1 is a possible D gene (5 bases). Germline CDR1 DFQATT, CDR2 SNEGSKA (reference sequence). This CDR3 is built from 13 residues. The V and J ends lost 5 bases and 1 base respectively, with 11 bases between them. In nucleotides, the CDR3 is TGCAGTGCTCGATCAGGGTCGAACACTGAAGCTTTCTTT. This encodes CSARSGSNTEAFF.

In its sample, this clonotype was seen many times. The chain employs TRBV9 and TRBJ2-7; maybe TRBD2 (5 bases). CDR3 size: 12 residues. The germline V gene has CDR1 SGDLS and CDR2 YYNGEE. V lost 4 bases and J 7 bases, leaving 12 bases between the germline ends. DNA for the CDR3: TGTGCCAGCAGCACCAGTTCGGGGGAGCAGTACTTC. This translates into CASSTSSGEQYF.

This clonotype was picked up many times. This chain uses TRBV7-9 with TRBJ1-2; a possible D gene is TRBD1 (5 bases). The CDR3 has 15 amino acids. Germline V CDR1 and CDR2: SEHNR, FQNEAQ (reference sequence). V lost 1 base and J lost 2, with 11 bases in between. The CDR3 DNA reads TGTGCCAGCAGCTTAGAGGCAGGGCAGAACTATGGCTACACCTTC. Translating gives CASSLEAGQNYGYTF.

This clonotype was counted at least ten times. V gene TRBV27 combines with J gene TRBJ1-2; D remains unclear. The V end was cut by 4 bases, the J end by 2 bases, with 8 bases between. The CDR3 has 13 residues. In germline, CDR1 is MNHEY, CDR2 SMNVEV (reference sequence). CDR3 sequence (DNA): TGTGCCAGCAGTTCGACAACCAACTATGGCTACACCTTC. It translates to CASSSTTNYGYTF.

The sample holds many counts of this clonotype. The V and J genes are TRBV5-1 and TRBJ2-1; D unresolved. Between the trimmed V and J ends, which lost 4 bases and 5 bases, there was a span of 10 bases. CDR3 length: 13 residues. Germline V gene sequence: CDR1 SGHRS, CDR2 YFSETQ. CDR3 loop: CASSLFENNEQFF. The CDR3 bases are TGCGCCAGCAGCCTTTTCGAGAACAATGAGCAGTTCTTC.

This clonotype was seen repeatedly, ten times or more. CDR3 protein: CATSVTGANVLTF. CDR3 DNA: TGTGCCACCAGTGTGACTGGGGCCAACGTCCTGACTTTC. The chain recombines TRBV24-1 with TRBJ2-6, with unresolved D. Per the germline V gene, CDR1 is KGHDR and CDR2 is SFDVKD. There are 13 residues in the CDR3. V was cut by 5 bases and J by 2 bases, with 3 bases left in between.

This clonotype has ten or more counts. This chain links TRBV6-6 with TRBJ2-5; D gene unclear. V lost 7 bases and J 1 base, leaving 19 bases between the germline ends. Germline CDR1 reads MNHNY; CDR2 reads SVGAGI (reference sequence). There are 16 residues in the CDR3. CDR3 bases: TGTGCCAGCAAATCGTATCAATCAGCCATCCAAGAGACCCAGTACTTC. Translating gives CASKSYQSAIQETQYF.

This clonotype has ten or more counts. The rearrangement joins TRBV10-3 to TRBJ2-3; 8 nucleotides align to TRBD2. The CDR3 is 15 amino acids. V lost 3 bases, J lost 2 bases, and 4 bases stayed unmatched. Germline V gene lookup returns CDR1 ENHRY and CDR2 SYGVKD. The CDR3 nucleotides are TGTGCCATCAGTGAACCACTAGCGGACACAGATACGCAGTATTTT. It translates to CAISEPLADTDTQYF.

This clonotype was recorded at least ten times. V is TRBV20-1 and J is TRBJ1-5, with D possibly TRBD1 on 6 matching bases. CDR3 size: 18 residues. V was shortened by 4 bases and J by 7 bases, with 29 bases between the two germline ends. Germline CDR1 and CDR2: DFQATT and SNEGSKA (reference sequence). CDR3 protein: CSATGQRGPSYRGQPQHF. The CDR3 DNA reads TGCAGTGCTACCGGACAGCGGGGACCATCTTATAGGGGACAGCCCCAGCATTTT.